This T cell receptor (beta chain) was recorded in a study of blood T cell repertoires in COVID-19. About the study: From the United States, Italy and Spain came samples of acute and convalescent COVID-19. T cells, B-cell-depleted T cells, or PBMCs supplied cDNA or gDNA.

Seattle's enrolled individuals joined amid active infection and were then monitored longitudinally. Original analysis: Estimation of nucleated cell counts relied on the amplification of reference gene primers. Assay used: immunoSEQ multiplex PCR; TCRdb lists only in-frame clones, some missing. D and trimming come from the DNA, and the V and J calls and clone size come from that table. Here the sample spans about 50,000 clones, around 81% being singletons. Looked up from germline, CDR1 is MDHEN and CDR2 is SYDVKM. After removal of 3 bases from V and 7 bases from J, the junction contained 9 bases not matched to a gene. The CDR3 spans 14 residues.

This chain connects TRBV28 to TRBJ2-7; 7 bases line up with TRBD2. Sample: peripheral blood. The sequence was obtained from an elderly woman with COVID-19, enrolled during active disease. The CDR3 loop reads CASSFRAGALEQYF. The CDR3 nucleotides read TGTGCCAGCAGTTTCCGGGCGGGAGCCTTAGAGCAGTACTTC.